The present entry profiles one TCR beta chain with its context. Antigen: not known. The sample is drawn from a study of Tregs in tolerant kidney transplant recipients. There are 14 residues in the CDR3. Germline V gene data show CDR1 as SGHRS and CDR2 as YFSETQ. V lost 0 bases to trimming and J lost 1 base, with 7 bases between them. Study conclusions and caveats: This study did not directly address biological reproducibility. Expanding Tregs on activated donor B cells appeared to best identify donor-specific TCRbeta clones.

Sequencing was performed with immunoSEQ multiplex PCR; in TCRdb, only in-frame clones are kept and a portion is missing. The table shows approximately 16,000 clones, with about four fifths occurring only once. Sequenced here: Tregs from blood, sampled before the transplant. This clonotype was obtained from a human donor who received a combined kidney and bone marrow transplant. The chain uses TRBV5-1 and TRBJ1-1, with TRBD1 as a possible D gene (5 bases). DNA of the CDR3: TGCGCCAGCAGCTTGGGGGGCCCGAACACTGAAGCTTTCTTT. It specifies CASSLGGPNTEAFF.